This TCR beta chain was found in a study of shared clonotypes between healthy human individuals. This table comes from immunoSEQ multiplex PCR, and its TCRdb copy is limited to in-frame clones, with some not included. The sample yields about 960,000 clones, approximately 80% seen once. This clone was seen once. Germline CDR1 MGHRA, CDR2 YSYEKL. This CDR3 comprises 15 residues. Trimming stripped 4 bases from V and 2 bases from J, with 12 bases between. The genes are TRBV4-1 and TRBJ1-5, with unresolved D. This clonotype was obtained from a man between 18 and 29 years old in good health. Input material: memory CD4+ T cells sorted from blood. Subset given: CD45RA-negative fraction. CDR3: CASSLYTLGNQPQHF. The CDR3 DNA is TGCGCCAGCAGCCTATATACCCTCGGCAATCAGCCCCAGCATTTT.